The 19 T cell receptor beta chains given below trace back to one sample, sequenced in a study of cytomegalovirus exposure and HLA in healthy donors. The PCR contained 60 Vbeta and 13 Jbeta primers. Sequenced by immunoSEQ multiplex PCR; TCRdb stores in-frame clones only, minus some. The data contain approximately 110,000 clones, 75% to 90% of them singletons. The sequencing sample was made of PBMCs. The receptors come from a man aged 25-45 years in good health and CMV-seropositive.

The chain combines TRBV6-1 with TRBJ1-3; D is undetermined. Per germline, CDR1 MNHNS and CDR2 SASEGT. The CDR3 consists of 13 residues. V was trimmed by 4 bases and J by 8 bases, leaving 12 bases between them. Here the CDR3 reads CASSVTGRDTIYF. The CDR3 coding sequence is TGTGCCAGCAGTGTGACGGGTCGGGACACCATATATTTT.

The CDR3 reads CASSRTGTLYQETQYF. The CDR3 DNA sequence: TGTGCCAGCAGCAGGACAGGGACCCTCTACCAAGAGACCCAGTACTTC. The chain employs TRBV5-8 and TRBJ2-5, with TRBD1 matching over 8 bases. The CDR3 runs 16 residues. The V and J ends lost 4 bases and 0 bases, in that order; junction bases with no gene match: 8. From germline, CDR1 is SGHTS and CDR2 YDEGEE.

A word on this clone: The junction differs from germline at one of its ends, possibly a read error. The chain joins TRBV7-3 to TRBJ2-1, with D possibly being TRBD2 (5 bases). Per germline, CDR1 SGHTA and CDR2 FQGTGA. The CDR3 loop spans 16 amino acids. The CDR3 is CASGLTSSKAGNEQFF. The CDR3 DNA reads as TGTGCCAGCGGCTTAACCTCCAGTAAGGCGGGCAATGAGCAGTTCTTC.

This chain uses TRBV2 with TRBJ2-7; 8 bases align to TRBD1. Germline V lookup: CDR1 SNHLY, CDR2 FYNNEI. The CDR3 runs 15 residues. The junction had 6 bases not matched to a gene; V was cut back by 0 bases and J by 5 bases. The CDR3 spells CASSEAGQGAHEQYF. The CDR3 nucleotides read TGTGCCAGCAGTGAAGCGGGGCAGGGGGCCCACGAGCAGTACTTC.

V usage is TRBV10-3 and J usage is TRBJ2-7, with 7 bases lining up with TRBD1. Trimming removed 10 bases from V and 5 bases from J; junction bases left unmatched: 11. CDR3 length: 13 residues. The germline CDR1 and CDR2 sequences are ENHRY and SYGVKD. CDR3 protein: CANGQERSHEQYF. The CDR3 bases are TGTGCCAACGGACAGGAAAGGTCCCACGAGCAGTACTTC.

The V gene is TRBV10-3, the J gene TRBJ2-5; 8 bases line up with TRBD2. The J segment lost 5 bases and the V segment lost 2 bases, leaving 4 bases of the junction unmatched. In germline, CDR1 is ENHRY, CDR2 SYGVKD. CDR3 length: 14 amino acids. In DNA, the CDR3 is TGTGCCATCAGTGAGACTAGCGGCTGGGAGACCCAGTACTTC. Protein sequence: CAISETSGWETQYF.

J is TRBJ1-4 and V is TRBV5-1; D call uncertain. This CDR3 comprises 17 residues. Germline V gives CDR1 SGHRS, CDR2 YFSETQ. The V end was cut by 0 bases, the J end by 0 bases, with 12 bases between. This chain's CDR3 is CASSLGPGGATNEKLFF. In DNA form, the CDR3 reads TGCGCCAGCAGCTTGGGCCCGGGAGGCGCAACTAATGAAAAACTGTTTTTT.

This rearrangement joins TRBV29-1 to TRBJ2-5; D possibly corresponds to TRBD1 (5 bases). In germline, CDR1 is SQVTM, CDR2 ANQGSEA. The CDR3 has 12 residues. The germline V and J ends were trimmed by 4 bases and 4 bases, with 10 bases remaining between them. The CDR3 nucleotides read TGCAGCGTTGTCACCAGGGTAGAGACCCAGTACTTC. Protein sequence: CSVVTRVETQYF.

The rearrangement uses TRBV11-2 and TRBJ2-7; 10 nucleotides match TRBD2. This CDR3 contains 14 residues. V gave up 5 bases and J gave up 4 bases; unmatched junction bases: 5. CDR1 and CDR2 (germline): SGHAT, FQNNGV. CDR3 protein: CASSRGLAAYEQYF. The CDR3 DNA sequence: TGTGCCAGCAGCCGAGGACTAGCGGCATACGAGCAGTACTTC.

The chain employs TRBV29-1 and TRBJ2-7, with D uncertain. This CDR3 comprises 13 residues. Germline V gene data show CDR1 as SQVTM and CDR2 as ANQGSEA. Trimming left V 5 bases short and J 0 bases short, with 11 bases between. The CDR3 DNA reads as TGCAGCGTTAGGATTCCGGGCTCCTACGAGCAGTACTTC. It codes for CSVRIPGSYEQYF.

The chain couples TRBV30 to TRBJ2-3; possibly TRBD2 for D (5 bases). Germline assignment: CDR1 GTSNPN and CDR2 SVGIG (reference sequence). V lost 3 bases to trimming and J lost 2 bases, with 12 bases between them. This CDR3 has 14 amino acids. The CDR3 loop is CAWRSAGTTDTQYF. The CDR3 region has the DNA TGTGCCTGGAGATCGGCGGGCACCACAGATACGCAGTATTTT.

The CDR3 DNA is TGTGCCAGCAGCGCGGGGCCGACCCAGTACTTC. Translating it yields CASSAGPTQYF. The rearrangement links TRBV5-6 to TRBJ2-5; weak D call: TRBD2 (6 bases). This CDR3 is 11 amino acids long. Germline CDR1 and CDR2: SGHDT and YYEEEE. Trimming cost V 4 bases and J 7 bases, with 8 bases left between them. The whole variable domain, filled in from reference TRBV5-6 and TRBJ2-5, reads DAGVTQSPTHLIKTRGQQVTLRCSPKSGHDTVSWYQQALGQGPQFIFQYYEEEERQRGNFPDRFSGHQFPNYSSELNVNALLLGDSALYLCASSAGPTQYFGPGTRLLVL.

The chain is built from TRBV4-2 and TRBJ2-1; 9 nucleotides line up with TRBD2. V was clipped by 2 bases and J by 8 bases; unmatched bases: 13. This CDR3 has 17 residues. Germline loops: CDR1 LGHNA, CDR2 YNFKEQ. CDR3 sequence reads: CASSQTARSGGHDEQFF. CDR3 nucleotides: TGTGCCAGCAGCCAAACAGCCAGGAGCGGGGGGCACGATGAGCAGTTCTTC.

V and J are TRBV4-2 and TRBJ1-3; weak D call: TRBD1 (5 bases). CDR3 length: 15 amino acids. The germline V gene has CDR1 LGHNA and CDR2 YNFKEQ. The V end lost 4 bases, the J end lost 0 bases, and 10 bases lay between the germline ends. The CDR3 protein is CASSRLGDSGNTIYF. The DNA for the CDR3 is TGTGCCAGCAGCCGCCTAGGGGACTCTGGAAACACCATATATTTT.

The chain employs TRBV13 and TRBJ1-3; TRBD1 matches 9 bases. The germline gives CDR1 PRHDT, CDR2 FYEKMQ (reference sequence). CDR3 size: 15 residues. The V and J ends lost 4 bases and 4 bases, in that order; junction bases with no gene match: 5. The CDR3 bases are TGTGCCAGCAGCTCCTACAGGGGGCCAGGAAACACCATATATTTT. This codes for CASSSYRGPGNTIYF.

The chain links TRBV6-6 to TRBJ2-7, with 10 bases identical to TRBD2. The CDR3 sequence is 13 residues long. J was trimmed by 6 bases and V by 8 bases; bases with no gene match: 7. CDR1 is MNHNY, CDR2 SVGAGI, per germline (reference sequence). The CDR3, as DNA: TGTGCCAGCTTACTAGCGGGGTCCCCCGAGCAGTACTTC. The encoded protein is CASLLAGSPEQYF.

The rearrangement uses TRBV19 and TRBJ2-5, with 10 bases lining up with TRBD2. The CDR3 is made up of 16 amino acids. Germline values: CDR1 LNHDA, CDR2 SQIVND (reference sequence). J gave up 7 bases and V 2 bases, and 10 bases lay outside the gene matches. CDR3 nucleotides: TGTGCCAGTAGTATATGGACTAGCGGCTCTTCTGGGACCCAGTACTTC. The encoded protein is CASSIWTSGSSGTQYF. The full variable domain, completed using reference TRBV19 and TRBJ2-5, is DGGITQSPKYLFRKEGQNVTLSCEQNLNHDAMYWYRQDPGQGLRLIYYSQIVNDFQKGDIAEGYSVSREKKESFPLTVTSAQKNPTAFYLCASSIWTSGSSGTQYFGPGTRLLVL.

The chain recombines TRBV14 with TRBJ1-6; 7 positions match TRBD1. Looked up from germline, CDR1 is SGHDN and CDR2 is FVKESK. Trimming removed 5 bases from V and 8 bases from J; junction bases left unmatched: 9. This CDR3 region has 15 residues. CDR3 loop: CASSVNRGIDSPLHF. The DNA for the CDR3 is TGTGCCAGCAGCGTTAACAGGGGAATAGATTCACCCCTCCACTTT. The variable domain in full, completed from reference TRBV14 and TRBJ1-6, reads EAGVTQFPSHSVIEKGQTVTLRCDPISGHDNLYWYRRVMGKEIKFLLHFVKESKQDESGMPNNRFLAERTGGTYSTLKVQPAELEDSGVYFCASSVNRGIDSPLHFGNGTRLTVT.

This chain links TRBV4-1 with TRBJ2-5; D unresolved. This CDR3 comprises 16 residues. Deletions cut 0 bases from V and 3 bases from J, with 14 bases between. The germline CDR1 and CDR2 sequences are MGHRA and YSYEKL. The CDR3 reads CASSQDHMVRKETQYF. The CDR3 DNA is TGCGCCAGCAGCCAAGATCACATGGTGCGGAAAGAGACCCAGTACTTC.